This T cell receptor (beta chain) is drawn from a study of T cells expressing NK-cell markers. Study information: Out of eight donors sequenced, seven tested HCMV-seropositive and the remaining one seronegative.

The V gene's germline CDR1 is LNHNV and CDR2 YYDKDF (reference sequence). The CDR3 is made up of 17 amino acids. Study-wide results and caveats: The HCMV specificity of the expanded NKG2C+ T cell clones stayed unresolved. Among a few donors, these clonotypes also ranked first in the CD3+CD56-NKG2C+ fraction.

TCRdb reprocessed the 5' RACE reads and stores each CDR3 protein as one record, lacking DNA. The sample table includes 150,000 to 160,000 distinct CDR3 sequences. As to this clonotype: Its antigen is still unknown.

The chain carries TRBV15 and TRBJ1-5; TCRdb outputs TRBD1, but without DNA this stays unchecked. This receptor was taken from a woman aged 50 to 65 in good health. Source material: blood T cells: a sorted CD56 or NKG2C T cell subset, CD4+ or CD8+ T cells, or bulk PBMC T cells (not recorded which). The CDR3: CATSRDRDRGPGQPQHF.